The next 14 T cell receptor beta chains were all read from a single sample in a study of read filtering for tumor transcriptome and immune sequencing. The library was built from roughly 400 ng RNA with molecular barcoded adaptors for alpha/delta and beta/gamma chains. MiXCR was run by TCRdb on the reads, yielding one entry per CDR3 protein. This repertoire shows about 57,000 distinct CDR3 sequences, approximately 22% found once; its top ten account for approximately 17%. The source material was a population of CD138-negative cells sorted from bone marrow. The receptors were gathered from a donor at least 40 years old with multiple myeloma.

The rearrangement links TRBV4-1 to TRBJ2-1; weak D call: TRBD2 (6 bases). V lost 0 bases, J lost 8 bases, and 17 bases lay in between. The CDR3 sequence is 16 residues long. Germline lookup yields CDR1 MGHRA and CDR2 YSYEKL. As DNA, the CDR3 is TGCGCCAGCAGCCAAGAAGGGCTAGCGAGGAGGGATGAGCAGTTCTTC. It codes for CASSQEGLARRDEQFF.

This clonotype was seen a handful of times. DNA for the CDR3: TGTGCCACCAGTGGGGGACAGCTACAAGATGAGCAGTTCTTC. Residues: CATSGGQLQDEQFF. V and J are TRBV24-1 and TRBJ2-1; 7 nucleotides match TRBD1. V shed 5 bases and J 8 bases; nucleotides not matched to a gene: 8. Germline-derived CDR1 and CDR2 are KGHDR and SFDVKD. This CDR3 spans 14 amino acids.

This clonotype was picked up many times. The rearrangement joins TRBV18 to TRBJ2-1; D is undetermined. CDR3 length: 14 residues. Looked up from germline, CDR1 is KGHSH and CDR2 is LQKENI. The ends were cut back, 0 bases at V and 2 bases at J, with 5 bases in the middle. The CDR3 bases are TGTGCCAGCTCACCACCGCAGACCTACAATGAGCAGTTCTTC. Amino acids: CASSPPQTYNEQFF.

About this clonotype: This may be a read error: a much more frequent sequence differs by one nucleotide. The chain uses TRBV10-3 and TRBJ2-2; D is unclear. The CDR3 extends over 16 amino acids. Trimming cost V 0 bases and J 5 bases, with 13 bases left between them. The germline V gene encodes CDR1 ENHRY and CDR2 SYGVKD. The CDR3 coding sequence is TGTGCCATCAGTGAGTCTGCTCCCGGCGGTACCGGGGAGCTGTTTTTT. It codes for CAISESAPGGTGELFF.

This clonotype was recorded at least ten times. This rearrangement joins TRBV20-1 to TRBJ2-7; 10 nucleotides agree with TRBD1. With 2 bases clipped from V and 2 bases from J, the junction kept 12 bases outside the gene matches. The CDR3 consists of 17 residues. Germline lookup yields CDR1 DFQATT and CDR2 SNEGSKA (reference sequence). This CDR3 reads CSARSRSVGQGTYEQYF. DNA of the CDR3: TGCAGTGCTAGAAGTAGAAGCGTGGGACAGGGGACCTACGAGCAGTACTTC.

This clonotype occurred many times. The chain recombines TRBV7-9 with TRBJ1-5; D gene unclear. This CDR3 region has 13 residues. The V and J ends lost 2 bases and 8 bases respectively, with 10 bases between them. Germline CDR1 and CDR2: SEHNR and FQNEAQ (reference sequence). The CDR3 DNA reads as TGTGCCAGCAGCTTACGGGGAGTAGAGCCCCAGCATTTT. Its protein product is CASSLRGVEPQHF.

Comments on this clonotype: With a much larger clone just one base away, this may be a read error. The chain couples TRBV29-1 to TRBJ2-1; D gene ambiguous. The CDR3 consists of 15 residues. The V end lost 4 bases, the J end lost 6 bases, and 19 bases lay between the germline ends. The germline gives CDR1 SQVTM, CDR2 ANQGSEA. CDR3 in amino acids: CSVVTSGGRCNEQFF. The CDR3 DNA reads TGCAGCGTTGTCACATCGGGCGGACGCTGCAATGAGCAGTTCTTC.

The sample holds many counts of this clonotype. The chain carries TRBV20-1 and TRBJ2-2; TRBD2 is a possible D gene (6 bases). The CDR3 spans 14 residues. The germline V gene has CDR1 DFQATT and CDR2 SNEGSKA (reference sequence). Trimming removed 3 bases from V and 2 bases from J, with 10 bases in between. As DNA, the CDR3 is TGCAGTGCTAGTCCGGGACTCAACACCGGGGAGCTGTTTTTT. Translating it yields CSASPGLNTGELFF.

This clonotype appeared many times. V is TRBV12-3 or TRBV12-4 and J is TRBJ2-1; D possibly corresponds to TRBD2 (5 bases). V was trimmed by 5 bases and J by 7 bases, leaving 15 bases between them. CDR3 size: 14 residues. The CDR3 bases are TGTGCCAGCAGTCTTGACTACCGCGGGAATGAGCAGTTCTTC. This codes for CASSLDYRGNEQFF.

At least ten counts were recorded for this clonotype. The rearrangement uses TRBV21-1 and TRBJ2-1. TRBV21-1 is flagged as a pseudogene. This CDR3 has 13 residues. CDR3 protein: CASSKVGLNEQFF. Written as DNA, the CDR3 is TGTGCCAGCAGCAAAGTGGGCTTGAATGAGCAGTTCTTC.

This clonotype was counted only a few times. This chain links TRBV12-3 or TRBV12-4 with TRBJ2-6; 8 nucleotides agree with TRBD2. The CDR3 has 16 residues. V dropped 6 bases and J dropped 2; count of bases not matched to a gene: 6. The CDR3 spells CASSRSGGPGANVLTF. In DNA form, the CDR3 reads TGTGCCAGCAGCCGGAGCGGGGGACCTGGGGCCAACGTCCTGACTTTC.

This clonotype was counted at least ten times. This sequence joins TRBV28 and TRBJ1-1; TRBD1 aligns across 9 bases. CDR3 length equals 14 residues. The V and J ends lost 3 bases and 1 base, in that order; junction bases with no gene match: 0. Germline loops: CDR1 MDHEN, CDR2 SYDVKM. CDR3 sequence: CASSLGQGNTEAFF. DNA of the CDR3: TGTGCCAGCAGTTTGGGACAGGGGAACACTGAAGCTTTCTTT.

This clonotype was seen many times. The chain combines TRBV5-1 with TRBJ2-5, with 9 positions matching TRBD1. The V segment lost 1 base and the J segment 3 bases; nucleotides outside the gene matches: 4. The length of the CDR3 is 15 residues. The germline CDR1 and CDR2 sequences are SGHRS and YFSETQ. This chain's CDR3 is CASSLLQGAKETQYF. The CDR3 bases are TGCGCCAGCAGCTTGTTACAGGGGGCCAAAGAGACCCAGTACTTC.

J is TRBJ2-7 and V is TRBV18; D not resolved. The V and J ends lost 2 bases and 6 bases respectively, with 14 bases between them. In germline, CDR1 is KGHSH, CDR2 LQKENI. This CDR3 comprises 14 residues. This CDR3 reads CASSPKSVNAEQYF. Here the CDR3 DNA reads TGTGCCAGCTCACCAAAGTCAGTAAACGCCGAGCAGTACTTC.